Reported below is one T cell receptor (beta chain). Its specific antigen is unknown. The record has no base qualities; no much larger clone is one base away. These data originate in a study of radiation and T cells in renal cell carcinoma (TCRdb year 2020). Describing the broader study: Samples were obtained from a clinical trial, in which 15 Gy stereotactic body radiation therapy was delivered to primary renal cell carcinomas and nephrectomy was performed 4 weeks later. In the 55 or so samples combined, some 4,000,000 unique CDR3 nucleotide sequences were found, encoding 2.5 million to 3 million unique CDR3 amino acid sequences. In total, 50 or so samples underwent TCR beta sequencing: 25 or so tumors plus 27 peripheral blood samples.

Explained via the paper, the time point label denotes: blood 2 weeks post-SBRT. The treatment or condition label, as the study defines it: 15 Gy SBRT to primary tumor, nephrectomy 4 weeks later. To follow tumor-enriched clonotypes, serial peripheral blood was collected from radiation-treated patients at baseline and at 2 weeks and 4 weeks after SBRT. Every patient's renal cell carcinoma showed clear cell pathology. The QIAamp DNA Blood Mini Kit (Qiagen) was used to prepare genomic DNA for TCR sequencing. Only samples passing all quality control checks were included in the analyses. Inclusive of the bounding cysteine and phenylalanine, the CDR3 is 14 residues long. Just CDR3 DNA is preserved here, 42 bases in frame from base 1. Via the germline V gene, CDR1 is SGHTA and CDR2 FQGNSA. Points the paper makes about the study in general: Because pretreatment tumor biopsies were not available, the baseline intratumoral presence of clonotypes could not be determined. Blood repertoire dynamics were not followed beyond 4 weeks after treatment. In blood, the top tumor clonotypes increased between baseline and 2 weeks post-radiation and then shrank by 4 weeks, which suggests that tumor-resident clones expanded only transiently. The single-armed trial design could not address effects of radiation dose or scheduling on the TCR repertoire.

TCR beta libraries were generated from genomic DNA with the immunoSEQ kit, following the manufacturer's recommendations. To prepare libraries, a first multiplex PCR with proprietary primers was run, followed by a second PCR that added unique barcodes, and a bead cleanup was done after each round. Each sample batch included a kit-provided positive control reaction and a negative control reaction. The final libraries underwent checking on an Agilent 4200 TapeStation D1000 ScreenTape, volumetric pooling, and quantification by qPCR. An Illumina NextSeq500 fitted with a MidOutput 150-cycle cartridge performed the sequencing, running 156 Read1 cycles and 15 Index1 cycles with the kit's custom primers. The pooled library was loaded at 0.75 to 1 pM, with a roughly 19% PhiX control spiked in. The authors' pipeline ran thus. Vendor-processed data were analyzed in R, with a clonotype defined as all T cells sharing the same CDR3 nucleotide sequence. In the clone abundance analyses, frequencies were normalized to the 10,000 most abundant clones in each sample. Public T cell clones, which averaged fewer than five per sample, were removed prior to analysis. Tumor-enriched and baseline blood-enriched clonotypes were defined by at least a 32-fold difference in abundance between compartments. A beta-binomial differential abundance model was used to identify clonotypes that expanded or contracted between blood time points. The Baroni-Urbani and Buser coefficient was used to measure tumor-blood repertoire similarity, and groups were compared with two-tailed Wilcoxon tests in R. Not all clones reach the TCRdb copy of this immuneACCESS table, which keeps in-frame sequences only. Checked studies attribute under half of the gap to unresolved V genes and leave the rest unexplained. V and J calls and clone size follow that table, whereas D and trimming were derived from the DNA. Here the sample has 120,000 or so clones; 70% to 90% occur a single time. The ten top clones hold 1.9% of the sample.

The receptor's source is a woman aged 55-69 years with renal cell carcinoma. The specimen comprised blood, sampled from a patient whose treatment included radiotherapy and nephrectomy. The chain was built from TRBV7-2 and TRBJ2-5; TRBD2 is a possible D gene, resting on 6 matching bases. The DNA end lines up better with TRBJ2-7; the J call may be wrong. CDR3 loop: CASSARPGVNEQYF. The nucleotide sequence is TGTGCCAGCAGCGCTAGGCCGGGAGTCAACGAGCAGTACTTC.